Sequencing of this T cell receptor (beta chain) was carried out in a study of blood T cell repertoires in COVID-19. Participants came from roughly 25 US areas, aged about 18 to 95 years. The study assigned cohorts using participant-reported clinical history. As processed by the authors: For nucleated cells, counts were estimated from reference gene primer amplification. The assay was immunoSEQ multiplex PCR, and TCRdb's table has in-frame clones only and misses some. The V and J calls and the clone size are those of that table, but D and trimming were determined from the DNA. The top ten clones hold 2% to 2.5% of a sample with fewer than 350,000 clones, approximately 90% of them seen once. The CDR3 is 14 amino acids. Trimming took 4 bases from V and 8 from J; bases not matched to a gene: 5. Germline CDR1 LGHNA, CDR2 YSLEER.

Sample: PBMCs or T cells enriched from blood (not recorded which). V and J are TRBV4-3 and TRBJ1-6, with TRBD1 matching over 7 bases. The receptor's source is an older woman in a cohort exposed to, infected with or recovered from COVID-19 (not recorded which). The CDR3 region is CASSRGTVDSPLHF. Here the CDR3 DNA reads TGCGCCAGCAGCCGAGGGACAGTAGATTCACCCCTCCACTTT.